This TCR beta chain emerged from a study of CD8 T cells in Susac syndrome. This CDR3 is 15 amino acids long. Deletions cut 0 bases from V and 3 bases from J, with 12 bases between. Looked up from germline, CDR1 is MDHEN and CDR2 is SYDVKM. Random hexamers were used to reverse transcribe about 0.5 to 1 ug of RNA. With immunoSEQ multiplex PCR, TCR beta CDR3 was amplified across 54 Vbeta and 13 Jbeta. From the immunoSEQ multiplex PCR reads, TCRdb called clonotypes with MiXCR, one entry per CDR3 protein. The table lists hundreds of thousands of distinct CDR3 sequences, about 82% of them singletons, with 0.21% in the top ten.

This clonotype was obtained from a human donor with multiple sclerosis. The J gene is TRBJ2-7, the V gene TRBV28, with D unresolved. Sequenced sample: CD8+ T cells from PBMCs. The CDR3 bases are TGTGCCAGCAGTTTATGGGCCAGGTCTAACTACGAGCAGTACTTC. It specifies CASSLWARSNYEQYF.